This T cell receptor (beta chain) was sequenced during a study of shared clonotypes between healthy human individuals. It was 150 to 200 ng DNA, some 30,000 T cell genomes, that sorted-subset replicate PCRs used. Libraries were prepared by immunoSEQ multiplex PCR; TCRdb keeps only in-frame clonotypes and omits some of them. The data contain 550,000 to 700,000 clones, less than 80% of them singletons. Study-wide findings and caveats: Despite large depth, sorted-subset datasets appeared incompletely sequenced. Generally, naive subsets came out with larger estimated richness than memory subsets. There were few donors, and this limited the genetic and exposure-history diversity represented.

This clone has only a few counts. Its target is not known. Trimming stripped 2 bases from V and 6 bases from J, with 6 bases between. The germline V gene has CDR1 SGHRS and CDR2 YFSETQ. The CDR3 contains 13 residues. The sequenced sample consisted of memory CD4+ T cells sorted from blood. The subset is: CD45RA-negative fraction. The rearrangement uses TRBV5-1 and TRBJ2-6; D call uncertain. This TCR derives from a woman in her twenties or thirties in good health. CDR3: CASSFGEANVLTF. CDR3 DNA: TGCGCCAGCAGCTTCGGAGAGGCCAACGTCCTGACTTTC.